A single sample gave rise to the 30 T cell receptor beta chains below, sequenced in a study of blood T cell repertoires in COVID-19 (dated by TCRdb to about 2020). To prepare the library, the immunoSEQ multiplex PCR assay was applied. TCRdb took over this immuneACCESS table, retaining in-frame rearrangements with V and J assigned. Such tables are incomplete; in checked studies, under half of the missing clones stem from an unresolved V gene, and the remainder is unexplained. For this sample the table gives approximately 150,000 clones, of which about 86% were detected only once. The ten largest clones add up to approximately 3.5% of the sample. Input material: peripheral blood. The receptors stem from a man in his sixties or seventies with acute or convalescent COVID-19.

CDR3 region: CASSPDRGYGYTF. The CDR3 DNA sequence: TGTGCCAGCAGTCCGGACAGGGGATATGGCTACACCTTC. J is TRBJ1-2 and V is TRBV2; 9 positions match TRBD1. Germline assignment: CDR1 SNHLY and CDR2 FYNNEI. V was clipped by 5 bases and J by 5 bases; unmatched bases: 3. The CDR3 contains 13 residues.

The chain recombines TRBV3-1 (or the pseudogene TRBV3-2) with TRBJ2-1; 10 bases are shared with TRBD2. Germline-derived CDR1 and CDR2 are LGHDT and YNNKEL (reference sequence). The CDR3 runs 16 residues. Trimming at V came to 3 bases and at J to 4 bases, leaving 6 bases not matched to a gene. CDR3 nucleotide sequence: TGTGCCAGCAGCCATCCCGGGACTAGCGAATACAATGAGCAGTTCTTC. The encoded protein is CASSHPGTSEYNEQFF.

The chain uses TRBV5-6 and TRBJ2-1, with 7 nucleotides matching TRBD1. Germline CDR1 is SGHDT and CDR2 is YYEEEE. The CDR3 totals 15 residues. V gave up 4 bases and J gave up 4 bases; unmatched junction bases: 8. The CDR3 protein is CASSKHGTDYNEQFF. CDR3 sequence (DNA): TGTGCCAGCAGCAAACACGGGACAGATTACAATGAGCAGTTCTTC.

The V gene is TRBV27, the J gene TRBJ1-4, with TRBD1 identical over 7 bases. Germline V CDR1 and CDR2: MNHEY, SMNVEV (reference sequence). J was trimmed by 1 base and V by 6 bases; bases with no gene match: 11. The CDR3 spans 17 residues. CDR3 sequence (DNA): TGTGCCAGCAGGGGAACAGGGGTACCTTTAACTAATGAAAAACTGTTTTTT. It specifies CASRGTGVPLTNEKLFF.

The chain is built from TRBV10-3 and TRBJ2-4, with a possible D match to TRBD2 (6 bases). V was pared by 0 bases and J by 9 bases, with 15 bases between. CDR3 length: 15 amino acids. Germline loops: CDR1 ENHRY, CDR2 SYGVKD. DNA of the CDR3: TGTGCCATCAGTGAGTCGTTAGCGGCTGTTAGCATTCAGTACTTC. Its protein product is CAISESLAAVSIQYF.

The genes are TRBV7-8 and TRBJ2-3, with 10 bases that match TRBD1. This CDR3 spans 16 amino acids. Germline CDR1 is SGHVS and CDR2 is FQNEAQ. Trimming cost V 5 bases and J 1 base; bases outside gene matches: 6. DNA for the CDR3: TGTGCCAGCAGCCCGTGGGGGACAGGGGGCACAGATACGCAGTATTTT. Translated, it gives CASSPWGTGGTDTQYF.

The rearrangement links TRBV7-2 to TRBJ2-3; D is perhaps TRBD1 (5 bases). Germline V gene data show CDR1 as SGHTA and CDR2 as FQGNSA. CDR3 length: 15 residues. Deletions cut 4 bases from V and 6 bases from J, with 17 bases between. CDR3 sequence: CASSSQGAWLDTQYF. For the CDR3, the DNA is TGTGCCAGCAGCTCCCAAGGGGCATGGTTGGATACGCAGTATTTT.

This chain connects TRBV19 to TRBJ1-5; D not resolved. Per the germline V gene, CDR1 is LNHDA and CDR2 is SQIVND (reference sequence). This CDR3 spans 15 amino acids. V was clipped by 4 bases and J by 1 base, with 11 bases between them. CDR3 bases: TGTGCCAGTAGTAAGGAACAGACAAGCAATCAGCCCCAGCATTTT. It translates to CASSKEQTSNQPQHF.

The chain combines TRBV7-9 with TRBJ2-3; 7 bases map to TRBD2. Trimming removed 4 bases from V and 6 bases from J; junction bases left unmatched: 13. This CDR3 spans 16 amino acids. Germline V lookup: CDR1 SEHNR, CDR2 FQNEAQ (reference sequence). In DNA form, the CDR3 reads TGTGCCAGCAGCTCCACGTCTCGCGGGAGATCCGATACGCAGTATTTT. Protein: CASSSTSRGRSDTQYF.

V gene TRBV19 combines with J gene TRBJ2-1, with no clear D. V gave up 3 bases and J gave up 0 bases, with 9 bases separating them. CDR1 LNHDA and CDR2 SQIVND come from the germline V gene (reference sequence). The length of the CDR3 is 15 residues. Here the CDR3 reads CASSITRSSYNEQFF. The CDR3 coding sequence is TGTGCCAGTAGTATTACTCGAAGCTCCTACAATGAGCAGTTCTTC. Based on the CDR3 plus reference TRBV19 and TRBJ2-1, the full variable domain is DGGITQSPKYLFRKEGQNVTLSCEQNLNHDAMYWYRQDPGQGLRLIYYSQIVNDFQKGDIAEGYSVSREKKESFPLTVTSAQKNPTAFYLCASSITRSSYNEQFFGPGTRLTVL.

CDR3 in DNA: TGTGCCAGCAGCCAGGGGACAGGGACCTACGAGCAGTACTTC. It codes for CASSQGTGTYEQYF. The chain couples TRBV5-5 to TRBJ2-7; 9 bases agree with TRBD1. CDR3 length: 14 residues. Per germline, CDR1 SGHKS and CDR2 YYEKEE (reference sequence). V lost 4 bases and J lost 2; bases outside the gene matches: 4.

The chain employs TRBV5-8 and TRBJ2-7; 9 bases line up with TRBD1. Germline V gives CDR1 SGHTS, CDR2 YDEGEE. The V gene end was trimmed by 2 bases and the J gene end by 3 bases; junction bases not matched to a gene: 9. The CDR3 has 16 residues. This CDR3 reads CASSFALPGQGYEQYF. In DNA form, the CDR3 reads TGTGCCAGCAGCTTTGCCCTACCGGGACAGGGCTACGAGCAGTACTTC.

The chain uses TRBV29-1 and TRBJ2-7, with D maybe TRBD1 (7 bases). In germline, CDR1 is SQVTM, CDR2 ANQGSEA. The V gene lost 7 bases and the J gene lost 5 bases, with 15 bases spanning the gap. CDR3 length: 12 residues. DNA of the CDR3: TGCAGCGCCGCAGGGGGGATGGACGAGCAGTACTTC. Residues: CSAAGGMDEQYF.

The chain couples TRBV28 to TRBJ2-2, with 7 bases identical to TRBD1. The CDR3 covers 16 residues. Trimming cost V 1 base and J 1 base; bases outside gene matches: 3. Germline values: CDR1 MDHEN, CDR2 SYDVKM. Here the CDR3 reads CASSLLGQVNTGELFF. The DNA of the CDR3 is TGTGCCAGCAGTTTATTAGGACAGGTGAACACCGGGGAGCTGTTTTTT.

Concerning this clone: The DNA is omitted, as the CDR3 cannot be located on it reliably, and the CDR3 follows TCRdb's listing. The rearrangement links TRBV12-2 to TRBJ2-3; TRBD2, the table's D call, lacks a check against the DNA. TRBV12-2 counts as a pseudogene. Including both end residues, the CDR3 is 16 amino acids long. The CDR3 sequence is CASRLVPSVARGTQYF.

The CDR3 DNA follows: TGTGCCACCAGTGGGGGGACTAGCAATACGCAGTATTTT. Amino acids: CATSGGTSNTQYF. V and J are TRBV24-1 and TRBJ2-3; 9 bases agree with TRBD2. Germline loops: CDR1 KGHDR, CDR2 SFDVKD. The CDR3 extends over 13 amino acids. The V and J ends lost 5 bases and 7 bases, in that order; junction bases with no gene match: 3.

A few counts support this clone. The V gene is TRBV7-9, the J gene TRBJ2-1; no firm D call. Trimming stripped 1 base from V and 7 bases from J, with 8 bases between. CDR3 length equals 13 residues. Per the germline V gene, CDR1 is SEHNR and CDR2 is FQNEAQ (reference sequence). As DNA, the CDR3 is TGTGCCAGCAGCTTAGGCTGGCGGAATGAGCAGTTCTTC. Protein sequence: CASSLGWRNEQFF.

The V and J genes are TRBV27 and TRBJ1-1; 8 nucleotides line up with TRBD1. The CDR3 length is 14 residues. With V trimmed by 6 bases and J by 5 bases, 8 bases remained unmatched. Germline V CDR1 and CDR2: MNHEY, SMNVEV (reference sequence). Here the CDR3 reads CASSTLQGGTEAFF. As DNA, the CDR3 is TGTGCCAGCAGCACCCTACAGGGGGGGACTGAAGCTTTCTTT.

The chain employs TRBV21-1 and TRBJ1-6; the D segment call TRBD1 is taken from the table without a DNA check. TRBV21-1 corresponds to a pseudogene. The CDR3 loop spans 18 amino acids. The chain's CDR3 is CASSRVPPQGVYNSPLHF. In nucleotides, the CDR3 is TGTGCCAGCAGCAGGGTACCCCCGCAGGGGGTTTATAATTCACCCCTCCACTTT.

This clone was picked up a small number of times. The chain recombines TRBV27 with TRBJ2-3; 7 bases fit TRBD1. CDR1 is MNHEY and CDR2 is SMNVEV in the germline V gene (reference sequence). The CDR3 spans 16 residues. V shed 3 bases, J shed 2 bases, and the junction held 8 bases outside the gene matches. The CDR3 coding sequence is TGTGCCAGCAGTTTTGGAGGACAGGATTCCACAGATACGCAGTATTTT. As protein: CASSFGGQDSTDTQYF.

V and J are TRBV6-4 and TRBJ2-1; the match to TRBD2 covers 9 bases. V shed 2 bases, J shed 4 bases, and the junction held 3 bases outside the gene matches. Germline assignment: CDR1 MRHNA and CDR2 SNTAGT. This CDR3 has 15 residues. CDR3 in DNA: TGTGCCAGCAGTGACGAAGCGGGGGGTTACAATGAGCAGTTCTTC. Translating gives CASSDEAGGYNEQFF.

This clone has only a few counts. The CDR3 region has the DNA TGTGCCAGCGGGGGGAATGAGCAGTTCTTC. Residues: CASGGNEQFF. The V and J genes are TRBV16 and TRBJ2-1; possibly TRBD2 for D (6 bases). Trimming took 8 bases from V and 7 from J, leaving 6 bases between them. Germline V gives CDR1 KGHSY, CDR2 FQNENV. This CDR3 region has 10 residues. Full variable domain (outside the CDR3, taken from reference TRBV16 and TRBJ2-1): GEEVAQTPKHLVRGEGQKAKLYCAPIKGHSYVFWYQQVLKNEFKFLISFQNENVFDETGMPKERFSAKCLPNSPCSLEIQATKLEDSAVYFCASGGNEQFFGPGTRLTVL.

The rearrangement joins TRBV28 to TRBJ2-4; 7 bases map to TRBD1. The CDR3 covers 16 residues. J gave up 0 bases and V 5 bases, and 7 bases lay outside the gene matches. Germline V gives CDR1 MDHEN, CDR2 SYDVKM. CDR3 residues: CASSPDREIAKNIQYF. As DNA, the CDR3 is TGTGCCAGCAGTCCCGACAGGGAAATAGCCAAAAACATTCAGTACTTC.

The chain is built from TRBV6-5 and TRBJ2-7; 13 nucleotides line up with TRBD2. This CDR3 has 14 residues. From germline, CDR1 is MNHEY and CDR2 SVGAGI. Trimming at V came to 6 bases and at J to 6 bases, leaving 5 bases not matched to a gene. The CDR3 is CASSGLAGAGEQYF. The CDR3 region has the DNA TGTGCCAGCAGCGGACTAGCGGGAGCCGGCGAGCAGTACTTC.

CDR3 bases: TGTGCCAGTAGTAAAGGACAGGACCGCGAGCAGTACTTC. It is translated as CASSKGQDREQYF. This chain uses TRBV19 with TRBJ2-7; TRBD1 agrees at 7 bases. The germline CDR1 and CDR2 sequences are LNHDA and SQIVND (reference sequence). With V trimmed by 4 bases and J by 6 bases, 6 bases remained unmatched. There are 13 residues in the CDR3.

As to this clone: A much larger clone differs from this one at a single base, so this may be a read error. Here the CDR3 DNA reads TGTGCCAGCAGCAGGACAGGGGGCACTGAAGCTTTCTTT. Translation gives CASSRTGGTEAFF. The rearrangement uses TRBV7-8 and TRBJ1-1; 10 bases line up with TRBD1. J gave up 4 bases and V 5 bases, and 1 base lay outside the gene matches. The length of the CDR3 is 13 residues. Germline loops: CDR1 SGHVS, CDR2 FQNEAQ.

This chain uses TRBV3-1 (or the pseudogene TRBV3-2) with TRBJ2-1, with 14 bases that match TRBD2. Germline lookup yields CDR1 LGHDT and CDR2 YNNKEL (reference sequence). The CDR3 sequence is 18 residues long. J was trimmed by 6 bases and V by 4 bases; bases with no gene match: 11. Here the CDR3 DNA reads TGTGCCAGCAGCCCCCGGAGACCCGGGACTAGCGGGAGCAATGAGCAGTTCTTC. Amino acids: CASSPRRPGTSGSNEQFF.

The V call is TRBV7-2, the J call TRBJ2-1; the match to TRBD1 covers 11 bases. CDR3 size: 16 residues. Germline V gene lookup returns CDR1 SGHTA and CDR2 FQGNSA. The V segment lost 1 base and the J segment 3 bases; nucleotides outside the gene matches: 2. CDR3 sequence reads: CASSLDGTGGYNEQFF. The CDR3 DNA sequence: TGTGCCAGCAGCTTAGATGGGACAGGGGGCTACAATGAGCAGTTCTTC.

The J gene is TRBJ1-1, the V gene TRBV29-1; no definite D call. Trimming removed 5 bases from V and 1 base from J, with 11 bases in between. CDR3 length equals 13 residues. In germline, CDR1 is SQVTM, CDR2 ANQGSEA. CDR3 nucleotide sequence: TGCAGCGTTAAGCGGCAGCCGAACACTGAAGCTTTCTTT. Protein sequence: CSVKRQPNTEAFF.

The rearrangement links TRBV7-2 to TRBJ2-7, with 11 bases matching TRBD2. The V gene end was trimmed by 5 bases and the J gene end by 1 base; junction bases not matched to a gene: 7. This CDR3 has 16 amino acids. Germline V gene lookup returns CDR1 SGHTA and CDR2 FQGNSA. The DNA for the CDR3 is TGTGCCAGCAGCACCGCGACTAGCGGGGAATCCTACGAGCAGTACTTC. Residues: CASSTATSGESYEQYF.